The 12 T cell receptor beta chains reported below all come from one sample, sequenced in a study of T cell changes during pregnancy in multiple sclerosis. TCRdb's copy holds only in-frame clones and misses some; the assay was immunoSEQ multiplex PCR. This sample yields tens of thousands of clones, of which just over 90% are seen a single time; over 1.1% belongs to the top ten. The sample consisted of peripheral blood, taken after pregnancy. The origin of the receptors is a female donor with multiple sclerosis, enrolled in a pregnancy study.

This chain uses TRBV27 with TRBJ1-2, with D possibly TRBD1 on 6 matching bases. V was clipped by 5 bases and J by 4 bases, with 20 bases between them. The CDR3 runs 16 residues. CDR1 is MNHEY, CDR2 SMNVEV, per germline (reference sequence). CDR3 coding DNA: TGTGCCAGCAGTCCCTCCGCAGGGGAAGATTCCTATGGCTACACCTTC. Translated: CASSPSAGEDSYGYTF.

This chain links TRBV19 with TRBJ1-1; D perhaps matches TRBD1 (6 bases). Trimming left V 6 bases short and J 4 bases short, with 15 bases between. The CDR3 loop spans 14 amino acids. Germline-derived CDR1 and CDR2 are LNHDA and SQIVND (reference sequence). As DNA, the CDR3 is TGTGCCAGTAGCATGGGACAAGTTGGCACTGAAGCTTTCTTT. Amino acid sequence: CASSMGQVGTEAFF.

In DNA form, the CDR3 reads TGTGCCAGCAGCGCGCCGGGACTAGCGGGAAAAGAGACCCAGTACTTC. Translation: CASSAPGLAGKETQYF. The V gene is TRBV9, the J gene TRBJ2-5; TRBD2 matches at 13 bases. Germline-derived CDR1 and CDR2 are SGDLS and YYNGEE. The ends lost 3 bases at V and 3 bases at J; junction bases unmatched: 5. The CDR3 extends over 16 amino acids.

The chain is built from TRBV7-9 and TRBJ2-3; D possibly corresponds to TRBD2 (5 bases). Deletions cut 0 bases from V and 5 bases from J, with 15 bases between. The CDR3 length is 16 residues. Germline-derived CDR1 and CDR2 are SEHNR and FQNEAQ (reference sequence). CDR3 DNA sequence: TGTGCCAGCAGCTTAGCACTCCGAGGGCCTGGAGATACGCAGTATTTT. Its protein product is CASSLALRGPGDTQYF.

The rearrangement links TRBV19 to TRBJ2-1; 7 nucleotides align to TRBD2. Germline V CDR1 and CDR2: LNHDA, SQIVND (reference sequence). This CDR3 region has 15 residues. V shed 2 bases, J shed 5 bases, and the junction held 6 bases outside the gene matches. The CDR3 DNA reads as TGTGCCAGTAGTATACGAGCGGGATTTAACAATGAGCAGTTCTTC. It specifies CASSIRAGFNNEQFF.

The chain couples TRBV10-2 to TRBJ2-1, with D perhaps TRBD2 (6 bases). Germline CDR1 and CDR2: WSHSY and SAAADI. Deletions cut 0 bases from V and 2 bases from J, with 11 bases between. The CDR3 runs 16 residues. The CDR3 loop is CASSESIGGPYNEQFF. CDR3 sequence (DNA): TGCGCCAGCAGTGAGTCTATAGGAGGGCCCTACAATGAGCAGTTCTTC.

The V and J genes are TRBV30 and TRBJ1-1; the D is unclear. CDR3 length equals 13 residues. With 0 bases removed from V and 2 bases from J, the gap between germline ends came to 7 bases. The germline V gene has CDR1 GTSNPN and CDR2 SVGIG (reference sequence). CDR3 sequence: CAWSVNSNTEAFF. CDR3 bases: TGTGCCTGGAGTGTAAACAGCAACACTGAAGCTTTCTTT. The variable domain in full, completed from reference TRBV30 and TRBJ1-1, reads SQTIHQWPATLVQPVGSPLSLECTVEGTSNPNLYWYRQAAGRGLQLLFYSVGIGQISSEVPQNLSASRPQDRQFILSSKKLLLSDSGFYLCAWSVNSNTEAFFGQGTRLTVV.

CDR3 sequence reads: CASSSNVGGGDYNEQFF. Here the CDR3 DNA reads TGTGCCAGCAGCTCCAATGTCGGCGGAGGAGACTACAATGAGCAGTTCTTC. The J gene is TRBJ2-1, the V gene TRBV11-2, with TRBD2 as a possible D gene (5 bases). V lost 4 bases and J 3 bases, leaving 19 bases between the germline ends. CDR3 length: 17 residues. The germline gives CDR1 SGHAT, CDR2 FQNNGV.

This clone has only a few counts. V gene TRBV5-1 combines with J gene TRBJ1-1; no clear D gene. With 5 bases removed from V and 3 bases from J, the gap between germline ends came to 8 bases. The CDR3 has 12 amino acids. The germline CDR1 and CDR2 sequences are SGHRS and YFSETQ. The CDR3 sequence: CASSLRDTEAFF. The CDR3 nucleotides read TGCGCCAGCAGTTTGAGAGACACTGAAGCTTTCTTT.

The chain joins TRBV11-1 to TRBJ2-7, with D uncertain. CDR1 SGHAT and CDR2 FQDESV come from the germline V gene (reference sequence). The CDR3 is 12 amino acids. V lost 5 bases and J lost 6, with 11 bases in between. The CDR3 bases are TGTGCCAGCAGCCAACTTTCGCTCGAGCAGTACTTC. Protein: CASSQLSLEQYF.

The chain carries TRBV5-4 and TRBJ2-7, with TRBD2 matching over 9 bases. The CDR3 is 15 residues long. Germline CDR1 reads SGHNT; CDR2 reads YYREEE (reference sequence). The ends lost 0 bases at V and 4 bases at J; junction bases unmatched: 5. In DNA form, the CDR3 reads TGTGCCAGCAGCTTGGTCGCTAGCGGGACTTACGAGCAGTACTTC. Protein product: CASSLVASGTYEQYF.

The rearrangement joins TRBV7-9 to TRBJ1-2; TRBD1 matches 9 bases. After removal of 7 bases from V and 0 bases from J, the junction contained 9 bases not matched to a gene. Germline V gene lookup returns CDR1 SEHNR and CDR2 FQNEAQ (reference sequence). CDR3 size: 16 residues. The CDR3 is CASNWDRVPANYGYTF. The CDR3 DNA sequence: TGTGCCAGCAATTGGGACAGGGTTCCAGCTAACTATGGCTACACCTTC. Full variable domain (remainder filled in from reference TRBV7-9 and TRBJ1-2): DTGVSQNPRHKITKRGQNVTFRCDPISEHNRLYWYRQTLGQGPEFLTYFQNEAQLEKSRLLSDRFSAERPKGSFSTLEIQRTEQGDSAMYLCASNWDRVPANYGYTFGSGTRLTVV.